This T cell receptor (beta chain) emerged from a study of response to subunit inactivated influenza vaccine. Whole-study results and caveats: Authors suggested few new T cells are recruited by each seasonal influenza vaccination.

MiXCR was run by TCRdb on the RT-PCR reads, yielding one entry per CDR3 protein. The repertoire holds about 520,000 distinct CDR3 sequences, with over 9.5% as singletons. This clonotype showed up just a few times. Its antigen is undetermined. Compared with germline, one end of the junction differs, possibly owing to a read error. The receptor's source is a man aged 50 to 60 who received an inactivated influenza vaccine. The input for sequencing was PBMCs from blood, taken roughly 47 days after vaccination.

The CDR3 reads CAIRAGQGTSYEQYF. The CDR3 DNA is TGTGCAATCAGAGCGGGACAGGGGACGTCCTACGAGCAGTACTTC. The chain uses TRBV10-3 and TRBJ2-7, with TRBD1 matching 10 bases. This CDR3 has 15 amino acids. Per the germline V gene, CDR1 is ENHRY and CDR2 is SYGVKD.